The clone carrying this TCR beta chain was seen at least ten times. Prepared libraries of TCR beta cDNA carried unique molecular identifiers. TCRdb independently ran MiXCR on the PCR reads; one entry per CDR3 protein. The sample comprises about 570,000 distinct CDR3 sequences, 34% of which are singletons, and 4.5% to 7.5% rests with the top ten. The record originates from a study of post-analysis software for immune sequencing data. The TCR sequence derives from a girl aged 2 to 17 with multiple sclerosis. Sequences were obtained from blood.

CDR3 residues: CASSLAETQYF. The CDR3 DNA sequence: TGCGCCAGCAGCTTGGCAGAGACCCAGTACTTC. This sequence joins TRBV5-1 and TRBJ2-5; D gene uncertain. Per the germline V gene, CDR1 is SGHRS and CDR2 is YFSETQ. This CDR3 has 11 residues. With 0 bases removed from V and 4 bases from J, the gap between germline ends came to 1 base.